This T cell receptor (beta chain) was observed in a study of post-analysis software for immune sequencing data. Study details: In terms of disease course, relapsing-remitting, secondary progressive and progressive-relapsing multiple sclerosis were included.

This clonotype has a handful of counts. What it binds is unknown. cDNA libraries of TCR beta carried unique molecular identifiers. Each sample of about 0.95 to 11 million input T cells yielded about 500,000 cDNA molecules, so each molecule approximated one T cell. TCRdb called the PCR reads again in MiXCR, with one record for every CDR3 protein. The sample shows fewer than 550,000 distinct CDR3 sequences, 34% of them seen only once. Whole-study findings and limits: Four or five TRBV segments, TRBV5-6, TRBV5-1 and TRBV20-1 among them, were found more frequent in patients than controls.

The ends lost 2 bases at V and 9 bases at J; junction bases unmatched: 0. CDR3 size: 12 residues. CDR1 is KGHDR and CDR2 is SFDVKD in the germline V gene. The gene calls are TRBV24-1 and TRBJ2-1; 7 bases fit TRBD2. The receptor was derived from a girl aged 2-17 years with multiple sclerosis. Sequenced sample: blood. CDR3 amino acids: CATSDWGGEQFF. CDR3 DNA sequence: TGTGCCACCAGTGATTGGGGGGGTGAGCAGTTCTTC.